This is a list of T cell receptor beta chains from one sample in a study of T cells in Graves' hyperthyroidism and ophthalmopathy. TCRdb reprocessed the multiplex PCR reads via MiXCR and lists one record per CDR3 protein. This sample yields some 460,000 distinct CDR3 sequences, of which approximately 14% are seen a single time; approximately 7.5% belongs to the top ten. Sequencing was carried out using blood. These receptors were obtained from a woman aged 18 to 35 with Graves' hyperthyroidism. Each CDR3 is given with its conserved first and last residue. The order of the fields is D gene, clone size, V gene, J gene, CDR3 protein, CDR3 DNA. D genes are given only for firm matches. The size entry is marked missing in some rows and otherwise reads once, few, many or a size class.

-	-	TRBV18	TRBJ1-3	CASSPRPESGNTIYF	TGTGCCAGCTCACCACGTCCGGAATCTGGAAACACCATATATTTT
TRBD1	many	TRBV11-3	TRBJ1-6	CASSPGTAPYLHF	TGTGCCAGCAGCCCAGGGACAGCACCTTACCTCCACTTT
TRBD2	many	TRBV6-6	TRBJ2-5	CASSYPGLAGGRYQETQYF	TGTGCCAGCAGTTACCCGGGACTAGCGGGGGGACGGTACCAAGAGACCCAGTACTTC
TRBD1	few	TRBV24-1	TRBJ2-2	CATSDLPGTGVSGELFF	TGTGCCACCAGTGATTTACCCGGGACAGGGGTCTCCGGGGAGCTGTTTTTT
-	-	TRBV12-3/TRBV12-4	TRBJ2-1	CASTYSSHNEQFF	TGTGCCAGCACCTATTCTTCGCACAATGAGCAGTTCTTC
TRBD2	-	TRBV12-3/TRBV12-4	TRBJ2-5	CASSPGSGRAGETQYF	TGTGCCAGCAGCCCAGGAAGCGGGAGGGCCGGGGAGACCCAGTACTTC
-	many	TRBV12-3/TRBV12-4	TRBJ2-7	CASSLKYYEQYF	TGTGCCAGCAGTTTAAAATACTACGAGCAGTACTTC
TRBD2	-	TRBV5-1	TRBJ2-5	CASSLEPAGGRETQYF	TGCGCCAGCAGCTTGGAGCCAGCGGGGGGGCGGGAGACCCAGTACTTC
-	-	TRBV7-3	TRBJ2-5	CASSGAGWGETQYF	TGTGCCAGCAGCGGGGCGGGGTGGGGGGAGACCCAGTACTTC
-	few	TRBV7-3	TRBJ2-3	CASSLTGERDYTDTQYF	TGTGCCAGCAGCTTAACGGGGGAGCGAGACTACACAGATACGCAGTATTTT
-	many	TRBV7-2	TRBJ2-5	CASSLGRSGGTQYF	TGTGCCAGCAGCTTAGGGAGGTCCGGTGGGACCCAGTACTTC
-	many	TRBV18	TRBJ2-7	CASSTKGGRDEQYF	TGTGCCAGCTCAACTAAAGGGGGTCGGGACGAGCAGTACTTC
-	few	TRBV5-1	TRBJ1-2	CASSLVVSGPGYTF	TGCGCCAGCAGTTTGGTGGTTTCCGGCCCGGGCTACACCTTC
-	many	TRBV27	TRBJ1-3	CASSLGGNGNTIYF	TGTGCCAGCAGTTTAGGGGGGAATGGAAACACCATATATTTT
TRBD1	many	TRBV3-1	TRBJ2-4	CASSQGWGTGGAKNIQYF	TGTGCCAGCAGCCAAGGGTGGGGGACAGGGGGTGCCAAAAACATTCAGTACTTC
TRBD2	few	TRBV19	TRBJ2-1	CASSKGTSGSTNEQFF	TGTGCCAGTAGTAAAGGGACTAGCGGGAGTACCAATGAGCAGTTCTTC
TRBD2	-	TRBV11-2	TRBJ2-5	CASSRRGTSQETQYF	TGTGCCAGCAGCCGCCGCGGGACTAGTCAAGAGACCCAGTACTTC
-	-	TRBV19	TRBJ1-5	CASSTRTLPSNQPQHF	TGTGCCAGTAGTACCAGGACCCTTCCTAGCAATCAGCCCCAGCATTTT
-	-	TRBV15	TRBJ1-1	CATSREGHRNTEAFF	TGTGCCACCAGCAGAGAGGGACACAGGAACACTGAAGCTTTCTTT
-	-	TRBV30	TRBJ1-2	CAWSKGTSYGYTF	TGTGCCTGGAGCAAGGGGACATCCTATGGCTACACCTTC
-	many	TRBV6-1	TRBJ1-5	CASSDKSRHLNQPQHF	TGTGCCAGCAGTGATAAGTCCCGGCATCTCAATCAGCCCCAGCATTTT
-	many	TRBV11-1	TRBJ1-1	CASSLDRWSTEAFF	TGTGCCAGCAGCTTAGACAGGTGGAGCACTGAAGCTTTCTTT
-	once	TRBV10-3	TRBJ1-1	CAISDGQTNTEAFF	TGTGCCATCAGTGATGGGCAGACTAACACTGAAGCTTTCTTT
-	many	TRBV28	TRBJ2-7	CASSLFPRGGRGTEQYF	TGTGCCAGCAGTTTATTCCCACGCGGGGGCCGTGGAACCGAGCAGTACTTC
TRBD2	-	TRBV7-2	TRBJ2-1	CASSSGGLAGADEQFF	TGTGCCAGCAGTTCAGGGGGACTAGCGGGAGCGGATGAGCAGTTCTTC
-	few	TRBV11-3	TRBJ1-4	CASSVQAHNEKLFF	TGTGCCAGCAGTGTACAGGCTCATAATGAAAAACTGTTTTTT
-	many	TRBV7-3	TRBJ2-1	CASSLGAPSYNEQFF	TGTGCCAGCAGCTTAGGTGCCCCCTCGTACAATGAGCAGTTCTTC
TRBD2	many	TRBV5-1	TRBJ2-1	CASSVLAVSSYNEQFF	TGCGCCAGCAGCGTGCTAGCGGTTAGCTCCTACAATGAGCAGTTCTTC
TRBD2	-	TRBV5-4	TRBJ2-5	CASSLTSGVAETQYF	TGTGCCAGCAGCTTGACCAGCGGGGTGGCGGAGACCCAGTACTTC
-	many	TRBV2	TRBJ1-4	CASTGTGNEKLFF	TGTGCCAGCACCGGGACGGGTAATGAAAAACTGTTTTTT
-	many	TRBV12-3/TRBV12-4	TRBJ2-7	CASSVDSYEQYF	TGTGCCAGCAGTGTGGACAGCTACGAGCAGTACTTC
TRBD2	-	TRBV3-1	TRBJ2-5	CASSPRAGAGETQYF	TGTGCCAGCAGCCCCAGAGCGGGGGCCGGAGAGACCCAGTACTTC
TRBD1	many	TRBV2	TRBJ2-4	CASRDRGFSLLAKNIQYF	TGTGCCAGCAGGGACAGGGGATTTTCCTTGCTAGCCAAAAACATTCAGTACTTC
-	many	TRBV2	TRBJ1-4	CASIGRGPNEKLFF	TGTGCCAGCATCGGACGGGGTCCCAATGAAAAACTGTTTTTT
-	-	TRBV29-1	TRBJ2-2	CSAEKEFSGELFF	TGCAGCGCTGAGAAAGAATTTAGCGGGGAGCTGTTTTTT
-	many	TRBV19	TRBJ1-5	CASSQTDSNQPQHF	TGTGCCAGTAGTCAGACAGATAGCAATCAGCCCCAGCATTTT
-	-	TRBV4-1	TRBJ1-5	CASSQLGEGDNQPQHF	TGCGCCAGCAGCCAACTGGGGGAGGGCGACAATCAGCCCCAGCATTTT
TRBD2	-	TRBV29-1	TRBJ2-5	CSVEGPLGGGRQETQYF	TGCAGCGTAGAAGGACCCCTCGGGGGGGGCAGACAAGAGACCCAGTACTTC
-	many	TRBV7-2	TRBJ1-5	CASSPRLGNQPQHF	TGTGCCAGCAGCCCTAGGCTGGGGAATCAGCCCCAGCATTTT
-	many	TRBV6-1	TRBJ2-1	CASSEEEGGGNEQFF	TGTGCCAGCAGTGAAGAAGAGGGGGGGGGCAATGAGCAGTTCTTC
-	once	TRBV2	TRBJ1-2	CASSREDYGYTF	TGTGCCAGCAGCAGAGAGGACTATGGCTACACCTTC
-	many	TRBV2	TRBJ2-7	CASRFSEQYF	TGTGCCAGCAGATTCTCCGAGCAGTACTTC